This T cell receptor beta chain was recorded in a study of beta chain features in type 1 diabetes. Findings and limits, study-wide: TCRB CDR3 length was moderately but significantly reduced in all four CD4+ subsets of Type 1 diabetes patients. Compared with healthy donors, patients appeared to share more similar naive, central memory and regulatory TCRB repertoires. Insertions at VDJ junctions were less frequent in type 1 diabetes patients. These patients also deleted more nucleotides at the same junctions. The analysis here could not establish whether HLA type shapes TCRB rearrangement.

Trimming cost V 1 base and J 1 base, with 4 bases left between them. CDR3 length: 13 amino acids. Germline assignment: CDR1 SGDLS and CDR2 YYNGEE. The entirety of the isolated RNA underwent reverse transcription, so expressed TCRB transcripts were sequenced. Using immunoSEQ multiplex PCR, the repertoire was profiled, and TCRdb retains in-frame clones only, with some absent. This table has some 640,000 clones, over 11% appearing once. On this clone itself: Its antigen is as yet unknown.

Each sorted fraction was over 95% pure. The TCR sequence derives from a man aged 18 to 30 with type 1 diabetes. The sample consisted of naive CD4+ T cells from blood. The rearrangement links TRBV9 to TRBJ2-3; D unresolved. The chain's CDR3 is CASSVRGTDTQYF. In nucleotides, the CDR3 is TGTGCCAGCAGCGTAAGGGGCACAGATACGCAGTATTTT.